The 21 T cell receptor beta chains presented below share a single source sample, sequenced in a study of type 1 regulatory T cells (dated by TCRdb to the early 2020s). Sequencing relied on an Illumina MiSeq. TCRdb cleaned the public reads at Q25 with fastp, built clones with MiXCR and kept in-frame beta chains. CDR3 protein sequences are deduplicated, and each keeps its most common genes and DNA. The table for this sample lists some 20,000 distinct CDR3 sequences; about 45% of them were counted only once. The top ten hold around 5% of the sample. These receptors are not linked to any known antigen. The source material was cultured T cells, either the whole culture or a sorted T cell fraction (not recorded which). Source of these receptors: a human donor in good health.

This clonotype is medium-sized within its sample. In DNA form, the CDR3 reads TGCAGTGCCCTCTGGGGGACAGGGATGAGCACAGATACGCAGTATTTT. Translation: CSALWGTGMSTDTQYF. The chain has TRBV20-1 and TRBJ2-3; TRBD1 matches 9 bases. In germline, CDR1 is DFQATT, CDR2 SNEGSKA (reference sequence). The CDR3 has 16 amino acids. V trimming: 6 bases; J trimming: 0 bases; junction bases outside the gene matches: 10.

The chain carries TRBV13 and TRBJ1-1; weak D call: TRBD1 (6 bases). The length of the CDR3 is 11 residues. In germline, CDR1 is PRHDT, CDR2 FYEKMQ (reference sequence). With 6 bases removed from V and 8 bases from J, the gap between germline ends came to 10 bases. CDR3: CASSHRVEAFF. CDR3 nucleotide sequence: TGTGCCAGCAGTCACAGGGTCGAAGCTTTCTTT.

Only one count was recorded for this clonotype. The chain joins TRBV19 to TRBJ2-6; 7 positions agree with TRBD2. Germline V lookup: CDR1 LNHDA, CDR2 SQIVND (reference sequence). CDR3 length: 15 amino acids. Trimming cost V 7 bases and J 0 bases; bases outside gene matches: 3. The CDR3 DNA reads as TGTGCCAGTAAGCCGGGGGGCTCTGGGGCCAACGTCCTGACTTTC. Translated, it gives CASKPGGSGANVLTF.

The CDR3: CASSSGGLAGGREQFF. The CDR3 DNA is TGTGCCAGCAGCTCAGGGGGACTAGCGGGGGGCAGGGAGCAGTTCTTC. The chain recombines TRBV7-2 with TRBJ2-1; 15 positions match TRBD2. CDR3 size: 16 residues. Unmatched junction bases numbered 8, after V lost 4 bases and J lost 10 bases. Germline values: CDR1 SGHTA, CDR2 FQGNSA. Full variable domain (missing parts from reference TRBV7-2 and TRBJ2-1): GAGVSQSPSNKVTEKGKDVELRCDPISGHTALYWYRQSLGQGLEFLIYFQGNSAPDKSGLPSDRFSAERTGGSVSTLTIQRTQQEDSAVYLCASSSGGLAGGREQFFGPGTRLTVL.

The CDR3 nucleotides read TGCGCCAGCAGCTTGGGGGGAGGACAGGGGGCCTATGGCTACACCTTC. Encoded protein: CASSLGGGQGAYGYTF. J is TRBJ1-2 and V is TRBV5-1, with TRBD1 matching over 11 bases. CDR1 and CDR2 from the germline V gene are SGHRS and YFSETQ. The CDR3 covers 16 residues. V was pared by 0 bases and J by 4 bases, with 5 bases of the junction left unmatched.

This chain connects TRBV7-3 to TRBJ1-6, with D perhaps matching TRBD1 (5 bases). Germline V gene lookup returns CDR1 SGHTA and CDR2 FQGTGA. This CDR3 has 15 amino acids. Trimming cost V 1 base and J 6 bases, with 10 bases left between them. The CDR3 loop is CASSLRGVGNSPLHF. CDR3 bases: TGTGCCAGCAGCTTAAGGGGGGTCGGTAATTCACCCCTCCACTTT.

The chain recombines TRBV12-3 or TRBV12-4 with TRBJ1-5; D uncertain. Trimming took off 9 bases at V and 1 base at J, with 13 bases between the two ends. CDR3 length: 14 amino acids. The CDR3 loop reads CARCRGKSNQPQHF. The CDR3 region has the DNA TGTGCCAGGTGCCGAGGGAAGAGCAATCAGCCCCAGCATTTT.

The V call is TRBV5-1, the J call TRBJ2-6; 7 positions match TRBD1. The germline V gene has CDR1 SGHRS and CDR2 YFSETQ. The CDR3 consists of 18 residues. Losses at the gene ends were 0 bases for V and 1 base for J; bases not matched to a gene: 7. CDR3 sequence reads: CASSLVALTGSGANVLTF. The CDR3 DNA reads TGCGCCAGCAGCTTGGTGGCCCTGACAGGGTCTGGGGCCAACGTCCTGACTTTC.

The chain uses TRBV19 and TRBJ2-3; unclear D gene. V shed 5 bases and J shed 9 bases, with 12 bases lying between them. Germline CDR1 LNHDA, CDR2 SQIVND (reference sequence). There are 12 residues in the CDR3. CDR3 region: CASSSPIGTQYF. The CDR3 DNA reads TGTGCCAGTAGTTCCCCCATCGGCACGCAGTATTTT. The full variable domain, with the rest looked up from reference TRBV19 and TRBJ2-3, is DGGITQSPKYLFRKEGQNVTLSCEQNLNHDAMYWYRQDPGQGLRLIYYSQIVNDFQKGDIAEGYSVSREKKESFPLTVTSAQKNPTAFYLCASSSPIGTQYFGPGTRLTVL.

The V and J genes are TRBV12-3 or TRBV12-4 and TRBJ2-1; 7 nucleotides agree with TRBD1. V shed 9 bases and J 1 base; nucleotides not matched to a gene: 21. This CDR3 contains 19 residues. The CDR3 nucleotides are TGTGCCAGTGACAACAGGGGCGGCACTGTATGGGCTTCCTACAATGAGCAGTTCTTC. This sequence encodes CASDNRGGTVWASYNEQFF.

A few counts support this clonotype. V usage is TRBV20-1 and J usage is TRBJ2-1; TRBD2 matches at 8 bases. The germline CDR1 and CDR2 sequences are DFQATT and SNEGSKA (reference sequence). After removal of 6 bases from V and 6 bases from J, the junction contained 13 bases not matched to a gene. The CDR3 spans 15 residues. In DNA, the CDR3 is TGCAGTGCCGCGGATAGCGGGATAGCTGCCAATGAGCAGTTCTTC. Translated: CSAADSGIAANEQFF.

This clonotype showed up just a few times. The chain joins TRBV30 to TRBJ1-5, with D possibly TRBD1 on 5 matching bases. Germline CDR1 reads GTSNPN; CDR2 reads SVGIG (reference sequence). The CDR3 is 14 residues long. The V end was cut by 1 base, the J end by 10 bases, with 17 bases between. In DNA form, the CDR3 reads TGTGCCTGGAGTGCTGACAGCGGGATATTTCCCCAGCATTTT. This encodes CAWSADSGIFPQHF.

The table lists this clonotype with a few counts. The chain uses TRBV7-9 and TRBJ1-4; tentatively, D is TRBD1 (6 bases). From germline, CDR1 is SEHNR and CDR2 FQNEAQ (reference sequence). This CDR3 region has 14 residues. V dropped 5 bases and J dropped 5 bases, with 12 bases sitting between them. The CDR3, as DNA: TGTGCCAGCAGCCTACAGGGTTTGAATGAAAAACTGTTTTTT. Its translation: CASSLQGLNEKLFF.

This clonotype was recorded at least ten times. The chain carries TRBV18 and TRBJ1-1, with D unresolved. The CDR3 sequence is 18 residues long. Per germline, CDR1 KGHSH and CDR2 LQKENI. V was shortened by 1 base and J by 4 bases, with 22 bases between the two germline ends. CDR3 amino acids: CASSPQKWSVKASTEAFF. The CDR3 coding sequence is TGTGCCAGCTCACCACAAAAATGGAGCGTCAAAGCTTCCACTGAAGCTTTCTTT.

The chain recombines TRBV5-5 with TRBJ2-2; tentatively, D is TRBD2 (5 bases). The CDR3 spans 16 residues. Trimming took off 5 bases at V and 0 bases at J, with 14 bases between the two ends. Germline CDR1 and CDR2: SGHKS and YYEKEE (reference sequence). The CDR3 here is CASSLASTANTGELFF. In nucleotides, the CDR3 is TGTGCCAGCAGTTTAGCTAGCACCGCGAACACCGGGGAGCTGTTTTTT.

In this sample, this clonotype turned up a few times. The V call is TRBV5-6, the J call TRBJ2-5, with 7 bases matching TRBD2. The CDR3 is made up of 16 amino acids. Germline lookup yields CDR1 SGHDT and CDR2 YYEEEE. After removal of 0 bases from V and 4 bases from J, the junction contained 9 bases not matched to a gene. CDR3 DNA: TGTGCCAGCAGCTTGGCCGGAAGCGGGGTGGGAGAGACCCAGTACTTC. It encodes CASSLAGSGVGETQYF. The whole variable domain, filled in from reference TRBV5-6 and TRBJ2-5, reads DAGVTQSPTHLIKTRGQQVTLRCSPKSGHDTVSWYQQALGQGPQFIFQYYEEEERQRGNFPDRFSGHQFPNYSSELNVNALLLGDSALYLCASSLAGSGVGETQYFGPGTRLLVL.

This clonotype was detected only a few times. CDR3 in amino acids: CAISESYGGGTDTQYF. CDR3 DNA sequence: TGTGCCATCAGTGAGTCGTATGGAGGTGGCACAGATACGCAGTATTTT. The chain is built from TRBV10-3 and TRBJ2-3, with a tentative D call TRBD2 (5 bases). The V end was cut by 0 bases, the J end by 1 base, with 11 bases between. Germline values: CDR1 ENHRY, CDR2 SYGVKD. This CDR3 has 16 residues.

The chain carries TRBV7-9 and TRBJ1-5; D ambiguous. The CDR3 totals 13 residues. With 2 bases removed from V and 4 bases from J, the gap between germline ends came to 6 bases. Germline V gene sequence: CDR1 SEHNR, CDR2 FQNEAQ (reference sequence). CDR3 loop: CASSLWTNQPQHF. DNA for the CDR3: TGTGCCAGCAGCTTATGGACGAATCAGCCCCAGCATTTT.

Comments on this clonotype: Possible read error: a much larger clone is one base away. The chain couples TRBV7-6 to TRBJ2-5, with 8 bases aligning to TRBD1. Germline V gene data show CDR1 as SGHVS and CDR2 as FNYEAQ. This CDR3 has 14 amino acids. CDR3 DNA sequence: TGTGCCGGCAGCTTAACAGGGGGTAAAGAGACCCAGTACTTC. Its translation: CAGSLTGGKETQYF.

This clonotype is termed medium-sized. This sequence joins TRBV24-1 and TRBJ2-2; D call uncertain. Germline V gives CDR1 KGHDR, CDR2 SFDVKD. This CDR3 has 16 residues. V was shortened by 0 bases and J by 4 bases, with 11 bases between the two germline ends. This CDR3 reads CATSDLGAGSTGELFF. In nucleotides, the CDR3 is TGTGCCACCAGTGATTTGGGTGCCGGGTCCACCGGGGAGCTGTTTTTT.

The genes are TRBV7-9 and TRBJ2-2; perhaps TRBD1 as D (6 bases). This CDR3 has 14 residues. Germline loops: CDR1 SEHNR, CDR2 FQNEAQ (reference sequence). Trimming took 2 bases from V and 3 from J, leaving 7 bases between them. As DNA, the CDR3 is TGTGCCAGCAGCTTACAGGGGTACACCGGGGAGCTGTTTTTT. Protein: CASSLQGYTGELFF. Looking up the rest from reference TRBV7-9 and TRBJ2-2 gives the full variable domain: DTGVSQNPRHKITKRGQNVTFRCDPISEHNRLYWYRQTLGQGPEFLTYFQNEAQLEKSRLLSDRFSAERPKGSFSTLEIQRTEQGDSAMYLCASSLQGYTGELFFGEGSRLTVL.